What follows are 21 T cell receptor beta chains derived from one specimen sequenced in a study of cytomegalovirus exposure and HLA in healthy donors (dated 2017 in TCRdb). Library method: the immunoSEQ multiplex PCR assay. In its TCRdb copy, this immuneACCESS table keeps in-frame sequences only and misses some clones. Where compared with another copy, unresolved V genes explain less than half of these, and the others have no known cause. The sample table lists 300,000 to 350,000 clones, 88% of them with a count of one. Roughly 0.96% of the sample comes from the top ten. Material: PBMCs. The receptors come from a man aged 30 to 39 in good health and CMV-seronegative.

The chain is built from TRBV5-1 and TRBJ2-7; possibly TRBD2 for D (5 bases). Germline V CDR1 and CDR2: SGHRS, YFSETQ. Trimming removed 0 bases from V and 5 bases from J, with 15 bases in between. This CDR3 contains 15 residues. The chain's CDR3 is CASSLVPDSFDEQYF. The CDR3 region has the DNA TGCGCCAGCAGCTTGGTGCCGGACTCGTTCGACGAGCAGTACTTC.

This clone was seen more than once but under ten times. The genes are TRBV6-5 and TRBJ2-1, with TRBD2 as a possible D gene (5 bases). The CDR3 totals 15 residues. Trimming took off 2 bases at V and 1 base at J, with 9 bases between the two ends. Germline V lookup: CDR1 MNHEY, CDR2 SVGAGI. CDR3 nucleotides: TGTGCCAGCAGTTACGAGGAGGCGTCCTACAATGAGCAGTTCTTC. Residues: CASSYEEASYNEQFF.

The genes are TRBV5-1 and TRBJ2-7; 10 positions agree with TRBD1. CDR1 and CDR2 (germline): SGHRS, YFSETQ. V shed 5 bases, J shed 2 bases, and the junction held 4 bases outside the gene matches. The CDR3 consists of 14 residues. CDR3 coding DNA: TGCGCCAGCAGATACGGACAGGGGGCCTACGAGCAGTACTTC. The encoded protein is CASRYGQGAYEQYF.

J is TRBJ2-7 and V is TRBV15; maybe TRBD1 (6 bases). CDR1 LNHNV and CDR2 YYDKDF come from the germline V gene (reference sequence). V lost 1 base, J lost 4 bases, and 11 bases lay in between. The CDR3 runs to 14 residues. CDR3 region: CATSRGTGSYEQYF. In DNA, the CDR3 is TGTGCCACCAGCAGAGGTACAGGGTCATACGAGCAGTACTTC.

CDR3 in DNA: TGTGCCAGCAGCCTAACCCGTCAGGGGCACGGCTACACCTTC. Protein product: CASSLTRQGHGYTF. The chain carries TRBV6-1 and TRBJ1-2; D might be TRBD1 (6 bases). CDR1 is MNHNS, CDR2 SASEGT, per germline. The CDR3 loop spans 14 amino acids. The germline V and J ends were trimmed by 6 bases and 8 bases, with 19 bases remaining between them.

In DNA form, the CDR3 reads TGTGCCAGCGCCGACAGGGGCTCCTACAATGAGCAGTTCTTC. Residues: CASADRGSYNEQFF. This sequence joins TRBV6-1 and TRBJ2-1; 8 bases fit TRBD1. J was trimmed by 0 bases and V by 8 bases; bases with no gene match: 3. Germline V gene lookup returns CDR1 MNHNS and CDR2 SASEGT. The CDR3 is 14 residues long.

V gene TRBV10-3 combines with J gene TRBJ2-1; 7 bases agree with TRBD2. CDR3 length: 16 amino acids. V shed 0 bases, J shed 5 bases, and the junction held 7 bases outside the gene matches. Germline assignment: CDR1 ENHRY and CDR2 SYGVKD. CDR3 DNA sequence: TGTGCCATCAGTGAGTCGGGAGCGGGGCTCGACAATGAGCAGTTCTTC. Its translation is CAISESGAGLDNEQFF.

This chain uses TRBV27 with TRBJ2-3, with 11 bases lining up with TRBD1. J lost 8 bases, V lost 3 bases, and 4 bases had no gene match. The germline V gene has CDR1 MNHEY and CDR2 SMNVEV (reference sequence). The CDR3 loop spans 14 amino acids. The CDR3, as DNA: TGTGCCAGCAGTTTTGGGGACAGGGGGGGTACGCAGTATTTT. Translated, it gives CASSFGDRGGTQYF.

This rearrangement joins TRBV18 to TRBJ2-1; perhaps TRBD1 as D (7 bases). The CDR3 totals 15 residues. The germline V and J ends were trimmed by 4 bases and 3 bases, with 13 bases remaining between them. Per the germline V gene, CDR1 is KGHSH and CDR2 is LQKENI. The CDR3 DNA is TGTGCCAGCTCACGCGGGACAGCGGGCTACAATGAGCAGTTCTTC. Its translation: CASSRGTAGYNEQFF.

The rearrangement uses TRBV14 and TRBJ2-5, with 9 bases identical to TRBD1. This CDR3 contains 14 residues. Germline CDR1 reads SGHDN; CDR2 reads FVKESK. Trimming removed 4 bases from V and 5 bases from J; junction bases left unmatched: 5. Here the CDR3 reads CASSPGTGWETQYF. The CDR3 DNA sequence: TGTGCCAGCAGCCCCGGGACAGGGTGGGAGACCCAGTACTTC.

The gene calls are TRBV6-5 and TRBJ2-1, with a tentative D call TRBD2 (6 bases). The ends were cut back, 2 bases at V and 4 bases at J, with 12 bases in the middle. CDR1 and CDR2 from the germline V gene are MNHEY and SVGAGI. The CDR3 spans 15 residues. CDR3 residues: CASSYGGSRYNEQFF. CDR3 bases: TGTGCCAGCAGTTACGGGGGGTCAAGATACAATGAGCAGTTCTTC.

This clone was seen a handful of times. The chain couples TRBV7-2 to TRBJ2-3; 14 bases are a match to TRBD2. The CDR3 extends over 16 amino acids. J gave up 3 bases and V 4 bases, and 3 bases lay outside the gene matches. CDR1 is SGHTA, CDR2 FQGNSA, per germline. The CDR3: CASSSGTSGGTDTQYF. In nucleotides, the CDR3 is TGTGCCAGCAGCTCCGGGACTAGCGGGGGAACAGATACGCAGTATTTT. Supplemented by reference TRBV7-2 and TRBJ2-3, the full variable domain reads GAGVSQSPSNKVTEKGKDVELRCDPISGHTALYWYRQSLGQGLEFLIYFQGNSAPDKSGLPSDRFSAERTGGSVSTLTIQRTQQEDSAVYLCASSSGTSGGTDTQYFGPGTRLTVL.

The CDR3 here is CASSDLARGSTDTQYF. The CDR3, as DNA: TGTGCCAGCAGCGATCTGGCCCGGGGGTCCACAGATACGCAGTATTTT. This chain links TRBV9 with TRBJ2-3; a possible D gene is TRBD2 (6 bases). V shed 3 bases and J shed 2 bases, with 16 bases lying between them. Germline CDR1 and CDR2: SGDLS and YYNGEE. This CDR3 has 16 residues.

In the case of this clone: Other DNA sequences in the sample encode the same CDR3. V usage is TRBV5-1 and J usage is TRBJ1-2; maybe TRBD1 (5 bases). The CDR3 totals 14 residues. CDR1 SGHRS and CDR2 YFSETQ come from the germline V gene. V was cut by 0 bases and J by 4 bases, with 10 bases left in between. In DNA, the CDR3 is TGCGCCAGCAGCTTGGGCGGGGACTCCTATGGCTACACCTTC. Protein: CASSLGGDSYGYTF.

The CDR3 coding sequence is TGTGCCAGCAGCTTAGAAAGACAGGGCAGGACTGAAGCTTTCTTT. It translates to CASSLERQGRTEAFF. This chain joins TRBV11-2 and TRBJ1-1; 7 positions agree with TRBD1. Germline values: CDR1 SGHAT, CDR2 FQNNGV. CDR3 length: 15 residues. Germline trimming cut 0 bases from V and 5 bases from J; bases unmatched to any gene: 6.

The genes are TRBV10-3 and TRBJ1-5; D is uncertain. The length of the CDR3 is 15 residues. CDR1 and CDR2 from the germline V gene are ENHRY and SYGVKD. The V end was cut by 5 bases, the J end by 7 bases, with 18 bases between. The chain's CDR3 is CAISSREDLRQPQHF. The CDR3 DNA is TGTGCCATCAGTAGCCGGGAGGATCTCAGGCAGCCCCAGCATTTT.

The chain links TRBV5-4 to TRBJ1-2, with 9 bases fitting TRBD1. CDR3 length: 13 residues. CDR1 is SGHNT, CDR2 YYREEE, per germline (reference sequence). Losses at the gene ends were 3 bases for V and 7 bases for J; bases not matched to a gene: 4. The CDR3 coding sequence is TGTGCCAGCAGCTGGGACAGGGCAGGTGGCTACACCTTC. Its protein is CASSWDRAGGYTF.

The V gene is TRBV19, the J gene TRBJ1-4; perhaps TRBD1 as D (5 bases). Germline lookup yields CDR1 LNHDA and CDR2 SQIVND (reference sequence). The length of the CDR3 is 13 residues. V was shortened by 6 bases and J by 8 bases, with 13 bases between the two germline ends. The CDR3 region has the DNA TGTGCCAGTAGGTGGCAGGGAGGCGAAAAACTGTTTTTT. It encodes CASRWQGGEKLFF.

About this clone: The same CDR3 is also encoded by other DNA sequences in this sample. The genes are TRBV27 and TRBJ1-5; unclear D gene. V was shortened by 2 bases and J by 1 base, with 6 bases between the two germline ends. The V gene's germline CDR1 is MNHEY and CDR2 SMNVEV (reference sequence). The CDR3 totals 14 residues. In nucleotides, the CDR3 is TGTGCCAGCAGTTTAGGAGGGAGCAATCAGCCCCAGCATTTT. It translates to CASSLGGSNQPQHF.

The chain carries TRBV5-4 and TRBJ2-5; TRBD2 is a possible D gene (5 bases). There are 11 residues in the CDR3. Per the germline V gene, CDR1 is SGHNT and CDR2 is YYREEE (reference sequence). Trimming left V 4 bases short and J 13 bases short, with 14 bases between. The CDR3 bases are TGTGCCAGCAGCGACGGGATGGTCCCGTACTTC. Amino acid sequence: CASSDGMVPYF.

Here the CDR3 DNA reads TGTGCCAGTAGTATAATAACGGGGGGCCATGGCTACACCTTC. This sequence encodes CASSIITGGHGYTF. V is TRBV19 and J is TRBJ1-2; tentatively, D is TRBD1 (6 bases). The CDR3 totals 14 residues. The ends were cut back, 2 bases at V and 6 bases at J, with 13 bases in the middle. Per germline, CDR1 LNHDA and CDR2 SQIVND (reference sequence).